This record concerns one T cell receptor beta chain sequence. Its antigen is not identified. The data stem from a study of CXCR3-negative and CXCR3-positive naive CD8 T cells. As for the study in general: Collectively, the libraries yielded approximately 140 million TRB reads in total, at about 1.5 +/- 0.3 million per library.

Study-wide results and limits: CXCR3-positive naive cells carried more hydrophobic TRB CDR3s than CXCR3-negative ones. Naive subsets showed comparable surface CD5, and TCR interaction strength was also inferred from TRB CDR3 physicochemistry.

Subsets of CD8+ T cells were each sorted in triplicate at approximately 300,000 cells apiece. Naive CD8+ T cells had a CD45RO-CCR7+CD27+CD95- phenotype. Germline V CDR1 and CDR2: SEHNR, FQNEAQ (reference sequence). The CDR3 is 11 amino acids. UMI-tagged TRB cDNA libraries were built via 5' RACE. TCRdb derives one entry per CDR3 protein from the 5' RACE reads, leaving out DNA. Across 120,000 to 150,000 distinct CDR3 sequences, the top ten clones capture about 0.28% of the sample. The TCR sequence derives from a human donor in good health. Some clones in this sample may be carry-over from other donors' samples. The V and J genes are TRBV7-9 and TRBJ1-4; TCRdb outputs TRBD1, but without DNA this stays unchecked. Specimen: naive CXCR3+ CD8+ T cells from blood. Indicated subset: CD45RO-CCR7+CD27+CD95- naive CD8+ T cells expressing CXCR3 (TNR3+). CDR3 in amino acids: CASDKGEKLFF.